This T cell receptor beta chain was documented in a study of PD-1 blockade in mismatch repair-deficient tumors. Clones were sequenced by immunoSEQ multiplex PCR, and TCRdb holds only the in-frame ones, with some missing. The table lists tens of thousands of clones, over 70% of them singletons. CDR1 LNHDA and CDR2 SQIVND come from the germline V gene (reference sequence). With 3 bases clipped from V and 0 bases from J, the junction kept 5 bases outside the gene matches. This CDR3 comprises 15 residues. The specimen was peripheral blood, collected approximately 20 weeks after starting pembrolizumab. The chain recombines TRBV19 with TRBJ2-7; 7 bases line up with TRBD2. The receptor was isolated from an adult with mismatch repair-deficient cancer. This CDR3 is CASSMWLADSYEQYF. The CDR3 coding sequence is TGTGCCAGTAGTATGTGGCTAGCGGACTCCTACGAGCAGTACTTC. The variable domain in full, completed from reference TRBV19 and TRBJ2-7, reads DGGITQSPKYLFRKEGQNVTLSCEQNLNHDAMYWYRQDPGQGLRLIYYSQIVNDFQKGDIAEGYSVSREKKESFPLTVTSAQKNPTAFYLCASSMWLADSYEQYFGPGTRLTVT.